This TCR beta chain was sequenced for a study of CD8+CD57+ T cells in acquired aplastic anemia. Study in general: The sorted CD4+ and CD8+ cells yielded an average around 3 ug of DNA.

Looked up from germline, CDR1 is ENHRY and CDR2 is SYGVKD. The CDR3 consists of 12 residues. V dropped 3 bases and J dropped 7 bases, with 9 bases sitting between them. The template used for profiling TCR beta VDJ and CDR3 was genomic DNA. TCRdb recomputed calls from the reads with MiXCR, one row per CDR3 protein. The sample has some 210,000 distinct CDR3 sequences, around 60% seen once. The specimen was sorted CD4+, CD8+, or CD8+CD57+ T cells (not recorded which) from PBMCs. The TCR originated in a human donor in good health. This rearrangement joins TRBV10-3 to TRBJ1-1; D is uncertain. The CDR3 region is CAISDWANEAFF. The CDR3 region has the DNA TGTGCCATCAGTGATTGGGCTAATGAAGCTTTCTTT.